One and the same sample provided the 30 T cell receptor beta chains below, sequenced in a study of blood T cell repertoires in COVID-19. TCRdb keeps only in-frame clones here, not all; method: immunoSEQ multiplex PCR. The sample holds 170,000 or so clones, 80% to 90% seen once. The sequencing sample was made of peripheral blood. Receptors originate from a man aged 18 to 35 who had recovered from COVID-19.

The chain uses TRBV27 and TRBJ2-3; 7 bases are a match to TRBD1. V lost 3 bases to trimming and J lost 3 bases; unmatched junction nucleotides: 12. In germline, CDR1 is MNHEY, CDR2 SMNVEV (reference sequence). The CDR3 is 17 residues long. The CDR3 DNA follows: TGTGCCAGCAGTTTCTCTATCGACAGGGTTTGGACAGATACGCAGTATTTT. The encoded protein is CASSFSIDRVWTDTQYF.

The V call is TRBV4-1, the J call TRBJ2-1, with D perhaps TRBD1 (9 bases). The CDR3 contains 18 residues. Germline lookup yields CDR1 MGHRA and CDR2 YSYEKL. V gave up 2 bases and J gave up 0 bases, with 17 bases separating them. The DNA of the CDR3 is TGCGCCAGCAGCCAACACCGGGGGGGACAGGGCTCCTACAATGAGCAGTTCTTC. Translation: CASSQHRGGQGSYNEQFF.

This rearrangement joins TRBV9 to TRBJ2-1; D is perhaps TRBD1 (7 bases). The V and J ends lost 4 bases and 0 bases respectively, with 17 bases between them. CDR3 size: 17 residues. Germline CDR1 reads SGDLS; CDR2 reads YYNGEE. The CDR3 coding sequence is TGTGCCAGCAGCCCGCTGCGGAGGGGGCTCTCCTACAATGAGCAGTTCTTC. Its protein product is CASSPLRRGLSYNEQFF.

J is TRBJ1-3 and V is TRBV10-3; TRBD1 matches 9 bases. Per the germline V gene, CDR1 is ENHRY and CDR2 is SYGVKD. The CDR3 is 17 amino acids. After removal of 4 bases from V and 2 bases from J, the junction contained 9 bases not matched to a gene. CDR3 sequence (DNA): TGTGCCATCAGTGGAACAGGGGGCAGTACCACTGGAAACACCATATATTTT. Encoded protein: CAISGTGGSTTGNTIYF.

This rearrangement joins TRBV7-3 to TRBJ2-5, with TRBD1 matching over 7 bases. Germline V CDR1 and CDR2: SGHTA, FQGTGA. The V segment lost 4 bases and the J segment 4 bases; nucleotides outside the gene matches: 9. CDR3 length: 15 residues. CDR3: CASSSQGQRGETQYF. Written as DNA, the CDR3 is TGTGCCAGCAGCTCACAGGGGCAGAGGGGAGAGACCCAGTACTTC.

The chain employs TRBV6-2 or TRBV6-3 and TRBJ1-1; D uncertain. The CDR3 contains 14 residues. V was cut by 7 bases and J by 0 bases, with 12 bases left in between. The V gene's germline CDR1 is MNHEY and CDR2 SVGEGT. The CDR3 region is CASNPTQMNTEAFF. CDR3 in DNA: TGTGCCAGCAACCCGACACAGATGAACACTGAAGCTTTCTTT.

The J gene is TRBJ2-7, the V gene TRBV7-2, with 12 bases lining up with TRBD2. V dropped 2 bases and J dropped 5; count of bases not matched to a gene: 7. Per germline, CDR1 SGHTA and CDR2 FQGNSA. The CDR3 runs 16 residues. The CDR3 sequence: CASSLFGTSGRNEQYF. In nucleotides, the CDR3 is TGTGCCAGCAGCTTATTTGGAACTAGCGGGAGGAACGAGCAGTACTTC. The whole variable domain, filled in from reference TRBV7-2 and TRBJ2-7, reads GAGVSQSPSNKVTEKGKDVELRCDPISGHTALYWYRQSLGQGLEFLIYFQGNSAPDKSGLPSDRFSAERTGGSVSTLTIQRTQQEDSAVYLCASSLFGTSGRNEQYFGPGTRLTVT.

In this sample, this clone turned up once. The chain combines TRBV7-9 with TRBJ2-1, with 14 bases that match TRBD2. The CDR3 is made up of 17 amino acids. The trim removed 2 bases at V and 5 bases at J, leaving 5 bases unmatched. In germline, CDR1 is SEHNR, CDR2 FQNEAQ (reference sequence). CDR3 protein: CASSLRTSGRSHNEQFF. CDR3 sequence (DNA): TGTGCCAGCAGCTTACGGACTAGCGGGAGGTCTCACAATGAGCAGTTCTTC.

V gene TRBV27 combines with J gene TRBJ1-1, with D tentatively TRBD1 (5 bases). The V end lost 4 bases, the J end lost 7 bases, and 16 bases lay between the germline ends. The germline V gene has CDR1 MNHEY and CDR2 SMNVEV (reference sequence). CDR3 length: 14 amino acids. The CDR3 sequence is CASSYRWTGGEAFF. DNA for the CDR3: TGTGCCAGCAGTTACCGTTGGACCGGGGGTGAAGCTTTCTTT.

The CDR3 sequence is CATSDLKSSIYEQYF. CDR3 DNA: TGTGCCACCAGTGATTTGAAGAGCTCTATCTACGAGCAGTACTTC. The chain is built from TRBV24-1 and TRBJ2-7; D remains ambiguous. The length of the CDR3 is 15 residues. Germline CDR1 KGHDR, CDR2 SFDVKD. Trimming shortened V by 0 bases and J by 3 bases, and 11 bases separated the two germline ends.

This chain's CDR3 is CASSFEGARVHYGYTF. As DNA, the CDR3 is TGTGCCAGCAGTTTCGAGGGGGCAAGAGTGCACTATGGCTACACCTTC. V usage is TRBV28 and J usage is TRBJ1-2, with 7 bases lining up with TRBD1. V lost 3 bases and J lost 3; bases outside the gene matches: 10. In germline, CDR1 is MDHEN, CDR2 SYDVKM. The CDR3 runs 16 residues.

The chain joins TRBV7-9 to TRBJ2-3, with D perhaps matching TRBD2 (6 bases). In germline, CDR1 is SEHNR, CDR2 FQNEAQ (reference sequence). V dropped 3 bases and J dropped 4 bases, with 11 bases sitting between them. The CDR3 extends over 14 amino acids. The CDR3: CASSLRDSPDTQYF. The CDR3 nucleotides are TGTGCCAGCAGCTTGAGGGACTCCCCAGATACGCAGTATTTT.

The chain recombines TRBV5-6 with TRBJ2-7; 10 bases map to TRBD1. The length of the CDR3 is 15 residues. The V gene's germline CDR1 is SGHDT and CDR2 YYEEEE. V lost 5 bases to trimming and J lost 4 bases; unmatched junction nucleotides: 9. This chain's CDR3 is CASSTSGTGAYEQYF. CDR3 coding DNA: TGTGCCAGCAGTACCTCCGGGACAGGGGCTTACGAGCAGTACTTC.

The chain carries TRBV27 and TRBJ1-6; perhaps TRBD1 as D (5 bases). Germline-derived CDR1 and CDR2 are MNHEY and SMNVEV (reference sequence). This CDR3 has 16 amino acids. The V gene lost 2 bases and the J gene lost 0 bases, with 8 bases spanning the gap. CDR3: CASSLGTYSYNSPLHF. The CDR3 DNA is TGTGCCAGCAGTTTAGGGACTTACTCCTATAATTCACCCCTCCACTTT.

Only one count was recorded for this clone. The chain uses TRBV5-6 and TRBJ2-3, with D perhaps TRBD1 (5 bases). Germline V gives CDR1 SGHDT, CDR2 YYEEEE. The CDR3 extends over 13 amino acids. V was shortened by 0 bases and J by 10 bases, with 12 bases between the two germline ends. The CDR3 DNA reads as TGTGCCAGCAGCTTGGCCCCATCACAGGCGCAGTATTTT. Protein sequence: CASSLAPSQAQYF. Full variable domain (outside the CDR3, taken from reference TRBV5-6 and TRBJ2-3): DAGVTQSPTHLIKTRGQQVTLRCSPKSGHDTVSWYQQALGQGPQFIFQYYEEEERQRGNFPDRFSGHQFPNYSSELNVNALLLGDSALYLCASSLAPSQAQYFGPGTRLTVL.

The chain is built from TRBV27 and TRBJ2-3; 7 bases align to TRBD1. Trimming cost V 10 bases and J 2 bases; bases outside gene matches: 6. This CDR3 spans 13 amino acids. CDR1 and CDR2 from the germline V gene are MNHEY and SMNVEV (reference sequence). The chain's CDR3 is CATRDRSTDTQYF. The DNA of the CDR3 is TGTGCCACCCGGGACAGATCCACAGATACGCAGTATTTT.

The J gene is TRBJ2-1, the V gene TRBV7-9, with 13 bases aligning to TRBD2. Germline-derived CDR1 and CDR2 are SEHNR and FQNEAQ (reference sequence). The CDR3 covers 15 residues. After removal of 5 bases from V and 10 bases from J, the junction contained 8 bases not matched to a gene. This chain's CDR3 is CASSQGLAGVDEQFF. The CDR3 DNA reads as TGTGCCAGCAGCCAAGGACTAGCGGGAGTAGACGAGCAGTTCTTC.

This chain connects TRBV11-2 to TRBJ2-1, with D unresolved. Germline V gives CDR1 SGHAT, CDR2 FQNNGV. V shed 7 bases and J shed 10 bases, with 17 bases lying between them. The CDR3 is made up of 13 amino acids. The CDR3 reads CASTSRPRGEQFF. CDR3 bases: TGTGCCAGCACATCCAGACCGCGAGGAGAGCAGTTCTTC.

CDR3 protein: CASRISVNTGELFF. The CDR3 bases are TGTGCCAGCAGAATTAGCGTTAACACCGGGGAGCTGTTTTTT. The gene calls are TRBV6-4 and TRBJ2-2; D might be TRBD2 (5 bases). The germline CDR1 and CDR2 sequences are MRHNA and SNTAGT. V dropped 6 bases and J dropped 2 bases, with 10 bases sitting between them. The length of the CDR3 is 14 residues.

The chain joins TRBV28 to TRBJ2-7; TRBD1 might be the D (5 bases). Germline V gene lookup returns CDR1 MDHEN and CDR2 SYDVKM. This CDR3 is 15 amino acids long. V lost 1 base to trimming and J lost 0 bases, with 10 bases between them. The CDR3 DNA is TGTGCCAGCAGTTTATCAGGGTGGAGCTCCTACGAGCAGTACTTC. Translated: CASSLSGWSSYEQYF.

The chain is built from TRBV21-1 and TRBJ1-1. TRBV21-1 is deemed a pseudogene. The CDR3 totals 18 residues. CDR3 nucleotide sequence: TGTGCCAGCAGCCGCATGTGTGCAGGCGCGGGGGTTTGGACTGAAGCTTTCTTT. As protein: CASSRMCAGAGVWTEAFF.

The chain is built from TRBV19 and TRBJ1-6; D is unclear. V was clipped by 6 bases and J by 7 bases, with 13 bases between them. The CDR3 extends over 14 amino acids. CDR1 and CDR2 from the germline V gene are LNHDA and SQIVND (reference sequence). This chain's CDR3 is CASRGSGGNSPLHF. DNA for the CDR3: TGTGCCAGTAGGGGCTCGGGCGGGAATTCACCCCTCCACTTT. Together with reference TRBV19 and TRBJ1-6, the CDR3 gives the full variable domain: DGGITQSPKYLFRKEGQNVTLSCEQNLNHDAMYWYRQDPGQGLRLIYYSQIVNDFQKGDIAEGYSVSREKKESFPLTVTSAQKNPTAFYLCASRGSGGNSPLHFGNGTRLTVT.

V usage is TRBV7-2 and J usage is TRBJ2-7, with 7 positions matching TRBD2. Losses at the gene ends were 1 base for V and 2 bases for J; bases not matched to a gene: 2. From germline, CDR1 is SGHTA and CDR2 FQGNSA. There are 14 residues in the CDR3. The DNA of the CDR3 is TGTGCCAGCAGCTTAGGGCTAGCGGCCTACGAGCAGTACTTC. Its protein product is CASSLGLAAYEQYF.

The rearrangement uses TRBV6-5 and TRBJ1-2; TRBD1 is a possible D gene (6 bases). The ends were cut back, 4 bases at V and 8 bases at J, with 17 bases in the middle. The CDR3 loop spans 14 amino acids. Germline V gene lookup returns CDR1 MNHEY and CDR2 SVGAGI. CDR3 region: CASSFGQREGGYTF. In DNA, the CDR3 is TGTGCCAGCAGTTTCGGACAGAGGGAAGGAGGCTACACCTTC.

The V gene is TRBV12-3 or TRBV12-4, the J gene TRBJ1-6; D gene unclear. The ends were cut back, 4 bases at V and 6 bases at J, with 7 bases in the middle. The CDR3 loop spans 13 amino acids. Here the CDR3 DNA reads TGTGCCAGCAGTTCGAGGATTAATTCACCCCTCCACTTT. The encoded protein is CASSSRINSPLHF.

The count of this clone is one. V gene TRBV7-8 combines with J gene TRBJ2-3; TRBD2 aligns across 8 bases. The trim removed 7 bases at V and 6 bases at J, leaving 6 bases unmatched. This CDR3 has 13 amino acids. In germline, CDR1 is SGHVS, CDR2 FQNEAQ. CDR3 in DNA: TGTGCCAGCAAGCGGGAGCCCGGGGATACGCAGTATTTT. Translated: CASKREPGDTQYF.

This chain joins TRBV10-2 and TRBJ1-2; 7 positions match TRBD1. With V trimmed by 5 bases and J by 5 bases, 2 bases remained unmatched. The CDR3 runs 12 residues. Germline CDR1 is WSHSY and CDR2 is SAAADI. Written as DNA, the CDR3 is TGCGCCAGCAGTCGGGACAGTTATGGCTACACCTTC. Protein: CASSRDSYGYTF.

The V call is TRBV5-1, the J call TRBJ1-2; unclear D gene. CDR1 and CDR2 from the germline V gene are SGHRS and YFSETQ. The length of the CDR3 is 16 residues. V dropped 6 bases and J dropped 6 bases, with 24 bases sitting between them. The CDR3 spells CASKLVPSGTIDGYTF. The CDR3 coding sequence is TGCGCCAGCAAGCTGGTCCCTTCGGGTACGATAGATGGCTACACCTTC.

CDR3 bases: TGTGCCAGCAGTTACGGGAGCACTGAAGCTTTCTTT. Protein: CASSYGSTEAFF. The genes are TRBV6-2 or TRBV6-3 and TRBJ1-1; D gene unclear. Trimming left V 2 bases short and J 4 bases short, with 5 bases between. The CDR3 covers 12 residues. Per the germline V gene, CDR1 is MNHEY and CDR2 is SVGEGT.

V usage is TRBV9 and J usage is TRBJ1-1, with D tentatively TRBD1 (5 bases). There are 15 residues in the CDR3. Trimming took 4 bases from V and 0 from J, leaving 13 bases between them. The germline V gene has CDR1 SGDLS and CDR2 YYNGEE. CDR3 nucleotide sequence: TGTGCCAGCAGCCCCCAGGGTGCGGTGAACACTGAAGCTTTCTTT. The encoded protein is CASSPQGAVNTEAFF. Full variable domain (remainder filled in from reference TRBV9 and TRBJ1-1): DSGVTQTPKHLITATGQRVTLRCSPRSGDLSVYWYQQSLDQGLQFLIQYYNGEERAKGNILERFSAQQFPDLHSELNLSSLELGDSALYFCASSPQGAVNTEAFFGQGTRLTVV.